The present T cell receptor beta chain was sequenced within a study of shared clonotypes between healthy human individuals. Study results and caveats: Of the naive CD4 clonotypes, approximately 5% were shared across several donors. Clonotype sharing among donors, it was expected, would be affected by sequencing depth.

In its sample, this clone was seen a few times. Antigen: not known. At one end the junction does not follow the germline gene, possibly because of a read error. The CDR3 covers 11 residues. Germline V gene data show CDR1 as DFQATT and CDR2 as SNEGSKA (reference sequence). Repertoires were generated with immunoSEQ multiplex PCR, while TCRdb's copy carries only in-frame clones and drops some. The sample holds more than 150,000 clones, 65% to 80% seen once. This TCR derives from a young man in good health. Sequenced sample: memory CD4+ T cells sorted from blood. Subset indicated: CD45RA-negative fraction. The chain links TRBV20-1 to TRBJ2-7; unclear D gene. The CDR3 coding sequence is TGCAGTGCTAGAGATCCCCCGGCTTTAAACTTC. Protein sequence: CSARDPPALNF.